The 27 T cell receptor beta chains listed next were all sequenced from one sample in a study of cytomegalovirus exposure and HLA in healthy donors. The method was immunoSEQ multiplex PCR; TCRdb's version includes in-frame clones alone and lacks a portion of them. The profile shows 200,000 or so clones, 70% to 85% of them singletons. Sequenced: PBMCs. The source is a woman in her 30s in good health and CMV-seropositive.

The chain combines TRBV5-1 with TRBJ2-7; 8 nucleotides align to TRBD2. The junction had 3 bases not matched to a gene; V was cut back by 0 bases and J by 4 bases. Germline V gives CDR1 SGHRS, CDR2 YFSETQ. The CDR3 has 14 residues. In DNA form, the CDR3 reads TGCGCCAGCAGCTTGGCCAGCGGGGGATACGAGCAGTACTTC. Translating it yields CASSLASGGYEQYF.

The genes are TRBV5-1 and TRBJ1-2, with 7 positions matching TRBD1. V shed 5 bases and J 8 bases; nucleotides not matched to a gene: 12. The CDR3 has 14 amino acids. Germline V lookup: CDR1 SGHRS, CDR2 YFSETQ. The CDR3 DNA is TGCGCCAGCAGTATGCCTGAGGGGGCTAAAGGCTACACCTTC. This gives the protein CASSMPEGAKGYTF.

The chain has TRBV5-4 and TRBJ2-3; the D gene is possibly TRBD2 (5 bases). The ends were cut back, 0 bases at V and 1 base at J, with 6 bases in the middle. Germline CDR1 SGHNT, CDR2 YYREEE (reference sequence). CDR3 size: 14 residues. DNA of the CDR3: TGTGCCAGCAGCTTGGCCGGGGGCACAGATACGCAGTATTTT. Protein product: CASSLAGGTDTQYF.

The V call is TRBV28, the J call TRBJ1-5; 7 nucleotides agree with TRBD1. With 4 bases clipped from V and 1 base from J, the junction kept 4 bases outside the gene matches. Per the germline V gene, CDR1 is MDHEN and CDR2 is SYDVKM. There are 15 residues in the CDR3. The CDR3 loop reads CASSSTGVSNQPQHF. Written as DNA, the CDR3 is TGTGCCAGCAGTTCCACAGGGGTGAGCAATCAGCCCCAGCATTTT.

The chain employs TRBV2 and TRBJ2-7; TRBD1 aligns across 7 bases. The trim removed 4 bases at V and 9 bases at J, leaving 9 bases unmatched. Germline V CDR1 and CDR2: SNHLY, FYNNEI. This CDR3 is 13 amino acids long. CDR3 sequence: CASSVETGIRQYF. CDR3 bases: TGTGCCAGCAGTGTGGAGACAGGGATTAGGCAGTACTTC. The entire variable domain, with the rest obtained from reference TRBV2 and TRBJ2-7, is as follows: EPEVTQTPSHQVTQMGQEVILRCVPISNHLYFYWYRQILGQKVEFLVSFYNNEISEKSEIFDDQFSVERPDGSNFTLKIRSTKLEDSAMYFCASSVETGIRQYFGPGTRLTVT.

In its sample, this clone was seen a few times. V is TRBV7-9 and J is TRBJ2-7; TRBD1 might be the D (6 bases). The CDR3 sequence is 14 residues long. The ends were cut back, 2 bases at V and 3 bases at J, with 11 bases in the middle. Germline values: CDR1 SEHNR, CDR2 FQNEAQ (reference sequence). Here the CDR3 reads CASSLFRDNYEQYF. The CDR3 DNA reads TGTGCCAGCAGCTTATTCAGGGACAACTACGAGCAGTACTTC.

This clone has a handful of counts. The CDR3 protein is CASSLQGNTEAFF. The CDR3, as DNA: TGCGCCAGCAGCTTACAGGGGAACACTGAAGCTTTCTTT. The chain joins TRBV5-1 to TRBJ1-1; the D gene is possibly TRBD1 (6 bases). The CDR3 is 13 residues long. CDR1 and CDR2 (germline): SGHRS, YFSETQ. Between the trimmed V and J ends, which lost 2 bases and 1 base, there was a span of 6 bases.

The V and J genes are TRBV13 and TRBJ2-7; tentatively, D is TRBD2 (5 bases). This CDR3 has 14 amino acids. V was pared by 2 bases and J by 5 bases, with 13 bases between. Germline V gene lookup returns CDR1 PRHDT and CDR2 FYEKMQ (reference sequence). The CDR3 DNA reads TGTGCCAGCAGCTTATATGGAGCGGCAGACGAGCAGTACTTC. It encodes CASSLYGAADEQYF.

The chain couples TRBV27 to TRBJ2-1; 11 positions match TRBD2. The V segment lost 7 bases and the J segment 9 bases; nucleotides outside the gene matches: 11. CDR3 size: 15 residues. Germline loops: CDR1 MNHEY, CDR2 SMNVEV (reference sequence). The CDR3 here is CASILLAGARAEQFF. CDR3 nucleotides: TGTGCCAGCATCCTACTAGCGGGAGCCCGGGCTGAGCAGTTCTTC.

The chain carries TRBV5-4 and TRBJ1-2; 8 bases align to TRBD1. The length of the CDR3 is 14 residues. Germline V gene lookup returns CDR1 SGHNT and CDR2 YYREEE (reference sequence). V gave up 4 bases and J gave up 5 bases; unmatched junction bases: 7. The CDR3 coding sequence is TGTGCCAGCAGCCCGGGACAGGAGAGGTATGGCTACACCTTC. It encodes CASSPGQERYGYTF. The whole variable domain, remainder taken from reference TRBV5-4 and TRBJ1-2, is ETGVTQSPTHLIKTRGQQVTLRCSSQSGHNTVSWYQQALGQGPQFIFQYYREEENGRGNFPPRFSGLQFPNYSSELNVNALELDDSALYLCASSPGQERYGYTFGSGTRLTVV.

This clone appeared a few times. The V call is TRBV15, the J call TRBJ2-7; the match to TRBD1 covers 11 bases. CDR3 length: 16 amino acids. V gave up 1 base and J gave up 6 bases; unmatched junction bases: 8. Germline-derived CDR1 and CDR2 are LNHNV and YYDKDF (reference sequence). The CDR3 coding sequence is TGTGCCACCAGCAGAGTACCGGGACAGGGGGGGACCGAGCAGTACTTC. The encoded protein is CATSRVPGQGGTEQYF.

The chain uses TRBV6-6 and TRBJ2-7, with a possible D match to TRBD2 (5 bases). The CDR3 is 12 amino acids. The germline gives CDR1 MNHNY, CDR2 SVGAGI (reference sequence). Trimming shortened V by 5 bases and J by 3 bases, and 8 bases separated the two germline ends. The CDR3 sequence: CASSKLGYEQYF. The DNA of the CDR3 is TGTGCCAGCAGTAAACTAGGCTACGAGCAGTACTTC.

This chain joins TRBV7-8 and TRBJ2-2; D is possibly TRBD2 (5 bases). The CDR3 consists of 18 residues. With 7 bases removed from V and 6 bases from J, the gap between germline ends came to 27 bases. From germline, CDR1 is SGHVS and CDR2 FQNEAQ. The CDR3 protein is CASTSGQRGGPRPGELFF. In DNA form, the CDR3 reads TGTGCCAGCACCTCAGGCCAGAGAGGCGGGCCTCGCCCCGGGGAGCTGTTTTTT.

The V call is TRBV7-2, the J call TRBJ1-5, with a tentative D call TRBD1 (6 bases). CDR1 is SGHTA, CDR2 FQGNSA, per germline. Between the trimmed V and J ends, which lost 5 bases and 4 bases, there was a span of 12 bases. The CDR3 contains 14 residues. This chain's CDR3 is CASSPRGGNQPQHF. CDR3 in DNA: TGTGCCAGCAGCCCTAGGGGGGGGAATCAGCCCCAGCATTTT.

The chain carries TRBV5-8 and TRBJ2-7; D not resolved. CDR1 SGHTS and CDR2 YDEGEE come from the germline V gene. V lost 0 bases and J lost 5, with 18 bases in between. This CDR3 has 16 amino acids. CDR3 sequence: CASSLVPGSSDDEQYF. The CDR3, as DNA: TGTGCCAGCAGCTTGGTACCCGGTTCCTCTGATGACGAGCAGTACTTC.

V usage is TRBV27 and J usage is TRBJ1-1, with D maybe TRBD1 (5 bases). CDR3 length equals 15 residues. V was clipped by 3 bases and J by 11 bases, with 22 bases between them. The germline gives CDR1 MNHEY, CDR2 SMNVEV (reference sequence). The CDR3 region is CASSFRDSPPFYAFF. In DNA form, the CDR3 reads TGTGCCAGCAGTTTCAGAGACAGCCCCCCCTTTTATGCTTTCTTT.

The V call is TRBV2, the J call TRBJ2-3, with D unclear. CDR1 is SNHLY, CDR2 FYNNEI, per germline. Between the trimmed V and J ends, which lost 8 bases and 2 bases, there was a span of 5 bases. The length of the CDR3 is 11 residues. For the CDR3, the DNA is TGTGCCAGCGGGCTCACAGATACGCAGTATTTT. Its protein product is CASGLTDTQYF.

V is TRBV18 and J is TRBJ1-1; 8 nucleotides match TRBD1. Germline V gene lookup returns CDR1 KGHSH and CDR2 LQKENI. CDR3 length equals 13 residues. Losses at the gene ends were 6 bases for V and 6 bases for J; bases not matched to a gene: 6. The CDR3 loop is CASSEQGDSEAFF. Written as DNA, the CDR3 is TGTGCCAGCTCCGAACAGGGGGACTCTGAAGCTTTCTTT. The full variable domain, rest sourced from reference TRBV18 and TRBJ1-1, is NAGVMQNPRHLVRRRGQEARLRCSPMKGHSHVYWYRQLPEEGLKFMVYLQKENIIDESGMPKERFSAEFPKEGPSILRIQQVVRGDSAAYFCASSEQGDSEAFFGQGTRLTVV.

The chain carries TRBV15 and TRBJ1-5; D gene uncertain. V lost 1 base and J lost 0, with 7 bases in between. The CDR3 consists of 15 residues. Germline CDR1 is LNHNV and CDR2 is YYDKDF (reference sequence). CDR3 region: CATSRVVSSNQPQHF. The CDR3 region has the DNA TGTGCCACCAGCAGAGTGGTGAGTAGCAATCAGCCCCAGCATTTT.

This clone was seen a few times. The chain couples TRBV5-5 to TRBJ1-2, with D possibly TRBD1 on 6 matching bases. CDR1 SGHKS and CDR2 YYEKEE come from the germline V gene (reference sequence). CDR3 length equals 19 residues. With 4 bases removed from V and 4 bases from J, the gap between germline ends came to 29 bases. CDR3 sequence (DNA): TGTGCCAGCAGCCGCACAGCACAGACCCCTTCAACAGGGATCTATGGCTACACCTTC. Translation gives CASSRTAQTPSTGIYGYTF. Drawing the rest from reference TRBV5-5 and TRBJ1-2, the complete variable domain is DAGVTQSPTHLIKTRGQQVTLRCSPISGHKSVSWYQQVLGQGPQFIFQYYEKEERGRGNFPDRFSARQFPNYSSELNVNALLLGDSALYLCASSRTAQTPSTGIYGYTFGSGTRLTVV.

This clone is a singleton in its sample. Here the CDR3 DNA reads TGTGCCAGCAGTCCCAAACTCGGGACTAGCGGGAGAGCCGGGGAGCTGTTTTTT. Protein sequence: CASSPKLGTSGRAGELFF. The chain recombines TRBV27 with TRBJ2-2, with 14 bases matching TRBD2. The V segment lost 5 bases and the J segment 6 bases; nucleotides outside the gene matches: 11. The germline V gene encodes CDR1 MNHEY and CDR2 SMNVEV (reference sequence). CDR3 length: 18 amino acids.

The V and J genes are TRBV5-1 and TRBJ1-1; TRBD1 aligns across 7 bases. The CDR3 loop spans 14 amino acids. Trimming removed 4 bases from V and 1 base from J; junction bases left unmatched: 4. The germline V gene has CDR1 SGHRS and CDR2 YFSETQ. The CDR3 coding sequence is TGCGCCAGCAGCCCCAACAGGGGGAACACTGAAGCTTTCTTT. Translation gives CASSPNRGNTEAFF.

Here the CDR3 DNA reads TGTGCCAGTAGTATAGGGACTCCCTACGAGCAGTACTTC. Translating it yields CASSIGTPYEQYF. This rearrangement joins TRBV19 to TRBJ2-7; TRBD2 might be the D (5 bases). From germline, CDR1 is LNHDA and CDR2 SQIVND (reference sequence). V dropped 1 base and J dropped 2 bases, with 6 bases sitting between them. The CDR3 has 13 amino acids. Based on the CDR3 plus reference TRBV19 and TRBJ2-7, the full variable domain is DGGITQSPKYLFRKEGQNVTLSCEQNLNHDAMYWYRQDPGQGLRLIYYSQIVNDFQKGDIAEGYSVSREKKESFPLTVTSAQKNPTAFYLCASSIGTPYEQYFGPGTRLTVT.

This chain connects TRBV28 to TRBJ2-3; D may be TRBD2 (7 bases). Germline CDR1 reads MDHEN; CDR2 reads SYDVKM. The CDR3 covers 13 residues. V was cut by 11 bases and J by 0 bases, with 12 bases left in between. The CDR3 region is CAGGAPSTDTQYF. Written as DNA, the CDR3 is TGTGCCGGGGGGGCGCCCAGCACAGATACGCAGTATTTT.

The CDR3 is CASSLGLAYEQFF. CDR3 DNA: TGTGCCAGCAGCTTGGGACTAGCATATGAGCAGTTCTTC. This chain uses TRBV7-9 with TRBJ2-1, with 9 bases matching TRBD2. CDR3 length: 13 amino acids. CDR1 and CDR2 (germline): SEHNR, FQNEAQ (reference sequence). Germline trimming cut 3 bases from V and 8 bases from J; bases unmatched to any gene: 2.

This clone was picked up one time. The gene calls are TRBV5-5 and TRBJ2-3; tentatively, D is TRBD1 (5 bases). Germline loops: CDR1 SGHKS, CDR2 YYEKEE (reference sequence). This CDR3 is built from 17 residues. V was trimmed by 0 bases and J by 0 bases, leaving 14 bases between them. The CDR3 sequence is CASSLGFDSHSTDTQYF. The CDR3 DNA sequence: TGTGCCAGCAGCTTGGGCTTCGACAGCCATAGCACAGATACGCAGTATTTT.

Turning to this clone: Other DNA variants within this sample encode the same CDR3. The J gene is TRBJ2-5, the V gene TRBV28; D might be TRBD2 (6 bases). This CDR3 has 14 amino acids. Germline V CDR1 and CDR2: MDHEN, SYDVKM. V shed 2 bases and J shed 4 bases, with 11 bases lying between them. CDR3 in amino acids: CASSLAGSRETQYF. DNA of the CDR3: TGTGCCAGCAGTTTAGCCGGGAGTAGAGAGACCCAGTACTTC. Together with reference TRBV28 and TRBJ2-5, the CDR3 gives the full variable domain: DVKVTQSSRYLVKRTGEKVFLECVQDMDHENMFWYRQDPGLGLRLIYFSYDVKMKEKGDIPEGYSVSREKKERFSLILESASTNQTSMYLCASSLAGSRETQYFGPGTRLLVL.